The subject of this entry is one T cell receptor beta chain. Antigen specificity is unknown. V was trimmed by 0 bases and J by 11 bases, leaving 19 bases between them. CDR1 and CDR2 (germline): MNHNS, SASEGT. This CDR3 is built from 15 residues. The sample originates from a study of T cells in Graves' hyperthyroidism and ophthalmopathy. Orbital computed tomography, thyroid ultrasound, serum thyroxine and TRAb, and clinical symptoms together informed the diagnoses. Broader study findings: Blood also contained most expanded thyroid clonotypes above 0.001. It was a median about 6 months before onset that the model predicted ophthalmopathy.

What was amplified from RNA transcripts were TCR beta CDR3 regions. The HTBI primer set was used in a first-round RT-PCR of the TCR CDR3. TCRdb re-called the multiplex PCR reads through MiXCR, storing one row per CDR3 protein. The data show fewer than 400,000 distinct CDR3 sequences, about an eighth seen once. The sequenced sample consisted of blood. The receptor was isolated from a man aged 45-60 years with Graves' ophthalmopathy. The chain combines TRBV6-1 with TRBJ1-1; D unresolved. The CDR3 here is CASSEAKERLFGAFF. The CDR3 coding sequence is TGTGCCAGCAGTGAAGCTAAAGAGCGGCTTTTTGGGGCTTTCTTT.